Listed here are 4 T cell receptor beta chains from one sample, sequenced in a study of spatial heterogeneity in lung cancer. MiXCR, applied by TCRdb to the 5' RACE reads, yields one record per CDR3 protein. The sample holds 25,000 to 30,000 distinct CDR3 sequences; 7.1% are singletons and the top ten take more than 20%. Time point defined: sample taken at primary tumor resection. No antigen has been assigned to these receptors. Whole-study findings and limits: Tracking of tumor mutation counts was seen in expanded intratumoral alpha and beta TCR counts.

The material was lung tumor tissue, obtained at surgery. The source of these receptors is a male donor with early-stage non-small cell lung cancer.

This clonotype was seen a few times. This sequence joins TRBV29-1 and TRBJ2-7, with D perhaps given as TRBD1 or TRBD2 (5 bases each). From germline, CDR1 is SQVTM and CDR2 ANQGSEA. Trimming pared 5 bases from V and 6 bases from J, leaving 14 bases between. The CDR3 has 12 amino acids. CDR3 loop: CSVSGTEVEQYF. The CDR3 nucleotides read TGCAGCGTTTCCGGGACCGAAGTCGAGCAGTACTTC.

This clonotype occurred a few times. V is TRBV7-2 and J is TRBJ2-7, with D unresolved. The CDR3 contains 11 residues. Germline CDR1 and CDR2: SGHTA and FQGNSA. Trimming stripped 4 bases from V and 5 bases from J, with 6 bases between. The CDR3 here is CASSYVDEQYF. CDR3 DNA: TGTGCCAGCAGCTACGTCGACGAGCAGTACTTC.

This clonotype appeared many times. The CDR3 sequence is CASSDRGMAGYTF. CDR3 coding DNA: TGTGCCAGCAGTGACAGGGGAATGGCTGGCTACACCTTC. The chain carries TRBV2 and TRBJ1-2, with D maybe TRBD1 (6 bases). The CDR3 runs to 13 residues. V was cut by 3 bases and J by 7 bases, with 12 bases left in between. CDR1 and CDR2 from the germline V gene are SNHLY and FYNNEI.

This clonotype was counted at least ten times. The rearrangement links TRBV14 to TRBJ2-7, with 7 positions matching TRBD1. This CDR3 has 15 residues. V shed 4 bases and J 0 bases; nucleotides not matched to a gene: 6. Per germline, CDR1 SGHDN and CDR2 FVKESK. CDR3: CASSLLGTASYEQYF. The CDR3 DNA follows: TGTGCCAGCAGCCTTCTCGGGACAGCCTCCTACGAGCAGTACTTC.